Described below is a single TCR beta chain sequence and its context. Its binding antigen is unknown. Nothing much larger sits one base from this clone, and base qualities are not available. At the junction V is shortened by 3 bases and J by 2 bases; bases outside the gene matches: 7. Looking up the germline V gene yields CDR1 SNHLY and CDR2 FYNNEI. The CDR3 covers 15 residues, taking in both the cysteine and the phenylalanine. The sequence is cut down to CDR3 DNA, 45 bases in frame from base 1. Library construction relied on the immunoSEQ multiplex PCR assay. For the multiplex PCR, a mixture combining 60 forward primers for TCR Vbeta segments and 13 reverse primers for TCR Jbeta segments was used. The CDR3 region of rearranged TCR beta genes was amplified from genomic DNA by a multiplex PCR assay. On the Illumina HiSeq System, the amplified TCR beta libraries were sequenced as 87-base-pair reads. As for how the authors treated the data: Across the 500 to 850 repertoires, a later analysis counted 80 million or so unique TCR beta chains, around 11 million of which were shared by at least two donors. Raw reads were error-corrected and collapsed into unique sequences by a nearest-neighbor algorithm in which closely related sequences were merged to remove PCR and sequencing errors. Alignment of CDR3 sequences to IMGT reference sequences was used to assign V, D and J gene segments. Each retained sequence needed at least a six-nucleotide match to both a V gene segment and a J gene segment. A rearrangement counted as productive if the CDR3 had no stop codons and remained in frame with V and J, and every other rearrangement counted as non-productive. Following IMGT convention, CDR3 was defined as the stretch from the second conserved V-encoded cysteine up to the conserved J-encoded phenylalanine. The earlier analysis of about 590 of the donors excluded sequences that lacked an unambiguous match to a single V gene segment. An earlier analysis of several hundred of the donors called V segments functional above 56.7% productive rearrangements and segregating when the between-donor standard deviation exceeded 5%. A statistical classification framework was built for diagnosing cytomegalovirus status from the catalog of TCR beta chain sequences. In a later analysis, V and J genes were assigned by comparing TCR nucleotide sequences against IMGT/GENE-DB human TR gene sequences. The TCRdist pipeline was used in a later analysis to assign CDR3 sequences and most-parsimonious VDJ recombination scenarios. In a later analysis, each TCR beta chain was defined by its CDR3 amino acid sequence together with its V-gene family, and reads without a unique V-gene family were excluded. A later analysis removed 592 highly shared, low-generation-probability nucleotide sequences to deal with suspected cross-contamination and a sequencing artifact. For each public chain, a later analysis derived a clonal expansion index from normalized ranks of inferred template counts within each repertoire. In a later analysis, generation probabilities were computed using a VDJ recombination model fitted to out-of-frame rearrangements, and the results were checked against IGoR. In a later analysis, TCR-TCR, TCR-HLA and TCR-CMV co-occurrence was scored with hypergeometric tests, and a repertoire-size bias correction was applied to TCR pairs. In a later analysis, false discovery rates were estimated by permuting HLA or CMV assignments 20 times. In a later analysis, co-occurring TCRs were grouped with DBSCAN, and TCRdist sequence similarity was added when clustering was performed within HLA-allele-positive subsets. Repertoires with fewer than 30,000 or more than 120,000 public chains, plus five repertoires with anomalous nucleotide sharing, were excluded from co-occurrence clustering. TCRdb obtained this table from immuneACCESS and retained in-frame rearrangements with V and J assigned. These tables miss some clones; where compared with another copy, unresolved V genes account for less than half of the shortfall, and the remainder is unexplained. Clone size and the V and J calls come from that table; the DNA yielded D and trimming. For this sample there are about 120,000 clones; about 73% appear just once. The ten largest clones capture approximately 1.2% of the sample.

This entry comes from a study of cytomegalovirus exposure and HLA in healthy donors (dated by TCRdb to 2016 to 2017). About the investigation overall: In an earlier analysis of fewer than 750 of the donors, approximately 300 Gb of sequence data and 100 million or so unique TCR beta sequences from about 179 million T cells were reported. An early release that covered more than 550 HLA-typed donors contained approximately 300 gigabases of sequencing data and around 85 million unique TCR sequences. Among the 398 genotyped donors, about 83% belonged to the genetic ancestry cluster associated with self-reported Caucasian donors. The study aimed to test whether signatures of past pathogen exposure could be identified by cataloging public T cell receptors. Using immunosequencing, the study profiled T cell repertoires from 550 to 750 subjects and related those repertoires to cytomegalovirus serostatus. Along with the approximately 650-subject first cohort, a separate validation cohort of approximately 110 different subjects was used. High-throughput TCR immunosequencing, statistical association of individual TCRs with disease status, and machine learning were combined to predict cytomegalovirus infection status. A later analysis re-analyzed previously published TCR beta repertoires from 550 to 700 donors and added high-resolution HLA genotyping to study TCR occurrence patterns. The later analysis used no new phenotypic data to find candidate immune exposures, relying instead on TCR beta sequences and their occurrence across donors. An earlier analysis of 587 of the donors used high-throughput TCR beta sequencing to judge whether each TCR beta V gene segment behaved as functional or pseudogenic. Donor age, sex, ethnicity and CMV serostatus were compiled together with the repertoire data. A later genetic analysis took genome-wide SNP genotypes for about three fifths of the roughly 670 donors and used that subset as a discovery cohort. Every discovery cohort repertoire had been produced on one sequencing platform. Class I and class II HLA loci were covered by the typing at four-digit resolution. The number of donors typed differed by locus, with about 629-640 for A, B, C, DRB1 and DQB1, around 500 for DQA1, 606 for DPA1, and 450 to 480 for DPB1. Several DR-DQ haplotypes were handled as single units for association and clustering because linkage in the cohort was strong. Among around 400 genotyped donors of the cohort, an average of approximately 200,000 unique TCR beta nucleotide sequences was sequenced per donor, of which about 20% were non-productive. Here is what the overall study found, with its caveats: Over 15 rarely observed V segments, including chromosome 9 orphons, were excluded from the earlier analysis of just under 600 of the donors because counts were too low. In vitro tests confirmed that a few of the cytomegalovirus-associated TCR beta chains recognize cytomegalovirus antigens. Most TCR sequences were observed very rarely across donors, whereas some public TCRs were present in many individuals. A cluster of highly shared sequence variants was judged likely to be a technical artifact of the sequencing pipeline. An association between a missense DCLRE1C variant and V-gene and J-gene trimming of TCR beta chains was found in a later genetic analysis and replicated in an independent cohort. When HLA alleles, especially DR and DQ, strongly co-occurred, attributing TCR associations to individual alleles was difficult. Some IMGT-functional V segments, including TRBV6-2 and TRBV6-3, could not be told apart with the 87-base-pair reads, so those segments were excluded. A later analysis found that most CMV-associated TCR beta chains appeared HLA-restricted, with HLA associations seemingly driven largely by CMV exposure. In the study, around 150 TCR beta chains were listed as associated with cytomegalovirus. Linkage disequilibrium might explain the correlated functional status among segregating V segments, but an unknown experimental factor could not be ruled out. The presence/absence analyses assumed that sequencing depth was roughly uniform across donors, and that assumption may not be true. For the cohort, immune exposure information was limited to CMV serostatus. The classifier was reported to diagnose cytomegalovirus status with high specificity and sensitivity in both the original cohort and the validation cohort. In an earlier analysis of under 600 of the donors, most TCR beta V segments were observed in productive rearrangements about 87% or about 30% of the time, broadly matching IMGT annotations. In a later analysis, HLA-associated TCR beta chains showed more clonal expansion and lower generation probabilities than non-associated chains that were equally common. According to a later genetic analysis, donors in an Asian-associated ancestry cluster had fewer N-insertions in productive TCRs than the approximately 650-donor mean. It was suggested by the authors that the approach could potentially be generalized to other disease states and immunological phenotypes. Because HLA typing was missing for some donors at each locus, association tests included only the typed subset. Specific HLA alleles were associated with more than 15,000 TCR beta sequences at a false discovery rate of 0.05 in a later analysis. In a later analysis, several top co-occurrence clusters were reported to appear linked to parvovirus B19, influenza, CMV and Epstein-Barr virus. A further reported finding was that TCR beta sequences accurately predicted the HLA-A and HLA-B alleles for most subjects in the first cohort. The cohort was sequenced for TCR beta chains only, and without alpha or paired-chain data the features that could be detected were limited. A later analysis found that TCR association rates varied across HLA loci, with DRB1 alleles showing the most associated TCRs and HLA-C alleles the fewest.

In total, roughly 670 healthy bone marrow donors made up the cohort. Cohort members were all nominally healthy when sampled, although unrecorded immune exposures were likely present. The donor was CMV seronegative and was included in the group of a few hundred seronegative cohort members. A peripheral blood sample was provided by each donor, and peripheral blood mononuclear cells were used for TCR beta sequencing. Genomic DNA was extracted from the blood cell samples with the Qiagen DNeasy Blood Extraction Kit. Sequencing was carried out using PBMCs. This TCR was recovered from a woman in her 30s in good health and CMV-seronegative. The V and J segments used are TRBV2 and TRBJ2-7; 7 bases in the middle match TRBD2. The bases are TGTGCCAGCAGTGACGTCGCTAGCGGAGCCTACGAGCAGTACTTC. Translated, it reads CASSDVASGAYEQYF.